The rows below give T cell receptor beta chains drawn from one sample of a study of blood T cell repertoires in COVID-19. The protocol was immunoSEQ multiplex PCR, while the TCRdb copy is restricted to in-frame clones and leaves out a portion. The sample holds 90,000 to 110,000 clones, about 85% seen once. What was sequenced was peripheral blood. The origin of the receptors is a man aged 50 to 59 with acute or convalescent COVID-19. Each CDR3 is given with its conserved first and last residue. A D gene is named only where the DNA matches it firmly.

J gene,D gene,V gene,CDR3 protein,CDR3 DNA
TRBJ2-3,NA,TRBV7-3,CASSFAGGRFVDTQYF,TGTGCCAGCAGCTTCGCAGGGGGGAGGTTTGTAGATACGCAGTATTTT
TRBJ1-6,TRBD1,TRBV15,CATSRYGTGGKHSPLHF,TGTGCCACCAGCAGGTACGGGACAGGGGGTAAACATTCACCCCTCCACTTT
TRBJ1-4,NA,TRBV6-5,CASRHQGANEKLFF,TGTGCCAGCAGGCACCAGGGCGCTAATGAAAAACTGTTTTTT
TRBJ2-2,TRBD1,TRBV30,CAWGLRDRAAGELFF,TGTGCCTGGGGACTGAGGGACAGGGCGGCCGGGGAGCTGTTTTTT
TRBJ2-1,TRBD2,TRBV28,CASSPASGVPSNEQFF,TGTGCCAGCAGTCCGGCTAGCGGGGTCCCTTCCAATGAGCAGTTCTTC
TRBJ1-5,NA,TRBV12-3/TRBV12-4,CASSYRGNQPQHF,TGTGCCAGCAGTTACAGGGGCAATCAGCCCCAGCATTTT
TRBJ1-2,TRBD1,TRBV5-6,CASSAGQGDGYTF,TGTGCCAGCAGCGCAGGACAGGGGGATGGCTACACCTTC
TRBJ2-1,NA,TRBV12-3/TRBV12-4,CASSPGTLEQFF,TGTGCCAGCAGCCCCGGGACTCTTGAGCAGTTCTTC
TRBJ2-1,TRBD1,TRBV3-1/TRBV3-2,CASRGGQVLYNEQFF,TGTGCCAGCAGAGGGGGACAGGTTCTCTACAATGAGCAGTTCTTC
TRBJ2-3,NA,TRBV15,CATSREEDTQYF,TGTGCCACCAGCAGAGAAGAGGATACGCAGTATTTT
TRBJ1-5,NA,TRBV19,CASSPRRDTNQPQHF,TGTGCCAGTAGTCCACGGCGAGACACCAATCAGCCCCAGCATTTT
TRBJ1-1,NA,TRBV15,CATSRDGGIMNTEAFF,TGTGCCACCAGCAGAGATGGGGGCATTATGAACACTGAAGCTTTCTTT